What follows are 8 T cell receptor beta chains derived from one specimen sequenced in a study of cytomegalovirus exposure and HLA in healthy donors. Both 60 Vbeta primers and 13 Jbeta primers went into the PCR. Using immunoSEQ multiplex PCR, the repertoire was profiled, and TCRdb retains in-frame clones only, with some absent. The data contain 100,000 to 150,000 clones, less than 75% of them singletons. Sequencing was performed on PBMCs. All receptors come from a woman in her forties in good health and CMV-seropositive.

The genes are TRBV10-3 and TRBJ2-7, with D perhaps TRBD2 (5 bases). The CDR3 length is 13 residues. V gave up 2 bases and J gave up 4 bases, with 9 bases separating them. The germline CDR1 and CDR2 sequences are ENHRY and SYGVKD. This chain's CDR3 is CAISEGSGYEQYF. DNA of the CDR3: TGTGCCATCAGTGAGGGGAGTGGTTACGAGCAGTACTTC.

This clone was observed a few times. The V call is TRBV18, the J call TRBJ2-3; the D is unclear. The CDR3 has 15 residues. The germline CDR1 and CDR2 sequences are KGHSH and LQKENI. Trimming took 3 bases from V and 4 from J, leaving 14 bases between them. CDR3 nucleotide sequence: TGTGCCAGCTCACCGAGCCTGCGCGAACCAGATACGCAGTATTTT. Amino acid sequence: CASSPSLREPDTQYF.

The chain uses TRBV10-3 and TRBJ1-2; D is undetermined. CDR3 length: 13 amino acids. V was trimmed by 4 bases and J by 4 bases, leaving 10 bases between them. Per germline, CDR1 ENHRY and CDR2 SYGVKD. CDR3 nucleotide sequence: TGTGCCATCAGTGGTTCACAGTCCTATGGCTACACCTTC. Translated: CAISGSQSYGYTF.

V and J are TRBV18 and TRBJ2-5, with TRBD2 matching over 7 bases. The CDR3 length is 15 residues. The V gene's germline CDR1 is KGHSH and CDR2 LQKENI. The V gene end was trimmed by 3 bases and the J gene end by 5 bases; junction bases not matched to a gene: 9. CDR3 protein: CASSPSGVARETQYF. The DNA for the CDR3 is TGTGCCAGCTCACCCAGCGGGGTCGCCCGGGAGACCCAGTACTTC.

This chain uses TRBV2 with TRBJ2-2; no clear D gene. V lost 4 bases to trimming and J lost 4 bases, with 7 bases between them. The germline V gene encodes CDR1 SNHLY and CDR2 FYNNEI. The CDR3 has 13 amino acids. The CDR3 nucleotides read TGTGCCAGCAGTGTCGGTGTCACCGGGGAGCTGTTTTTT. Translation gives CASSVGVTGELFF.

The chain joins TRBV29-1 to TRBJ1-2; 7 bases are a match to TRBD1. The CDR3 length is 13 residues. Trimming cost V 7 bases and J 4 bases; bases outside gene matches: 9. CDR1 SQVTM and CDR2 ANQGSEA come from the germline V gene. CDR3 in amino acids: CSAKTGFVYGYTF. DNA of the CDR3: TGCAGCGCCAAGACAGGGTTCGTCTATGGCTACACCTTC.

The genes are TRBV7-2 and TRBJ2-1, with 11 bases identical to TRBD2. Germline lookup yields CDR1 SGHTA and CDR2 FQGNSA. The V and J ends lost 5 bases and 5 bases, in that order; junction bases with no gene match: 8. The CDR3 extends over 16 amino acids. The CDR3: CASSPSSTSGNNEQFF. The CDR3 DNA is TGTGCCAGCAGCCCCTCATCGACTAGCGGGAACAATGAGCAGTTCTTC.

This clone appeared once. Written as DNA, the CDR3 is TGCGCCAGCAGCTTGGAGGGACTCTCTGGAAACACCATATATTTT. Amino acid sequence: CASSLEGLSGNTIYF. This chain links TRBV5-1 with TRBJ1-3, with D maybe TRBD1 (5 bases). The CDR3 has 15 residues. Germline lookup yields CDR1 SGHRS and CDR2 YFSETQ. Trimming pared 0 bases from V and 0 bases from J, leaving 7 bases between.